The source of this T cell receptor beta chain is a study of neurological immune-mediated disorders. Germline V gene sequence: CDR1 SGDLS, CDR2 YYNGEE. This CDR3 has 16 residues. Trimming stripped 1 base from V and 0 bases from J, with 11 bases between. This clonotype was observed at least ten times. Its antigen is unidentified. Findings and caveats of the study: Patients with HTLV-1-associated myelopathy showed the most TCR clonal expansion. Those with multiple sclerosis showed the least, falling below healthy controls. The absence of any CDR3 amino acid sequence shared by expanded clones across subjects suggests that repertoires were private in all groups.

cDNA synthesis was performed by 5'RACE with 10-nucleotide random UMIs. In TCRdb, the 5' RACE reads were re-called with MiXCR into one record per CDR3 protein. In the table there are under 80,000 distinct CDR3 sequences, approximately 9.4% of which are singletons. Stored at -80 C, 2 million PBMCs were the source of the unsorted libraries. The sequence came from a man aged 50 to 60 in good health. Sequenced material: PBMCs. The rearrangement links TRBV9 to TRBJ2-1, with D maybe TRBD2 (6 bases). CDR3 sequence: CASSVSSGSSYNEQFF. DNA for the CDR3: TGTGCCAGCAGCGTAAGTAGCGGCAGCTCCTACAATGAGCAGTTCTTC.